These T cell receptor beta chains were read from a single sample in a study of blood T cell repertoires in COVID-19. The protocol was immunoSEQ multiplex PCR, while the TCRdb copy is restricted to in-frame clones and leaves out a portion. The data show 140,000 or so clones, approximately 91% seen once. The sequencing sample was made of peripheral blood. The receptors shown here come from a man aged 65 to 79 with acute or convalescent COVID-19. The conserved cysteine and the conserved F or W are not part of the CDR3 here. The D gene is left open where the match is weak.

ASSQGGRRAPNEQY	-	14	TRBV27	TRBJ2-7
ASSLSGGSTNEKLF	TRBD1	14	TRBV7-9	TRBJ1-4
ASSQGDRDGGELF	TRBD1	13	TRBV4-1	TRBJ2-2
ASSLWEKDTQY	-	11	TRBV5-6	TRBJ2-3
ASSLQGTPLH	TRBD1	10	TRBV12-3/TRBV12-4	TRBJ1-6
ASTNRVGRSYNEQF	-	14	TRBV3-1/TRBV3-2	TRBJ2-1
ASSDKRFLAGVGGELF	TRBD2	16	TRBV7-8	TRBJ2-2
ASSKQGPGNTIY	TRBD1	12	TRBV25-1	TRBJ1-3
ASSISGNQPQH	-	11	TRBV19	TRBJ1-5
ASSELAGGYNEQF	TRBD2	13	TRBV5-6	TRBJ2-1
ATGTGSTNTGELF	TRBD1	13	TRBV24-1	TRBJ2-2
ASSLGGTSANYEQY	TRBD2	14	TRBV7-3	TRBJ2-7
ASSVSGDGQPQH	-	12	TRBV6-4	TRBJ1-5
ASRDRTRQF	TRBD1	9	TRBV6-5	TRBJ2-1
ASSEIEGETQY	-	11	TRBV10-1	TRBJ2-5
ASSSILANTDTQY	TRBD2	13	TRBV7-2	TRBJ2-3
AHTGLGEKLF	-	10	TRBV21-1	TRBJ1-4
ASSPWTGVTNEKLF	TRBD1	14	TRBV19	TRBJ1-4
ASSLPGQGADEQY	TRBD1	13	TRBV3-1/TRBV3-2	TRBJ2-7
ASSLYSNQPQH	-	11	TRBV5-8	TRBJ1-5
ASSPRAPGMVATNEKLF	-	17	TRBV19	TRBJ1-4
SGPVAGEQY	-	9	TRBV20-1	TRBJ2-7
ASSIGVGGLRNTEAF	-	15	TRBV27	TRBJ1-1
ASSPGTGAINYGYT	TRBD1	14	TRBV5-4	TRBJ1-2
ASSFGQGALNEKLF	TRBD1	14	TRBV5-1	TRBJ1-4
ASSSATTGKHEQY	TRBD1	13	TRBV7-3	TRBJ2-7
ASSARDRDGPLY	TRBD1	12	TRBV27	TRBJ2-7
ASSGRPGETQY	-	11	TRBV5-4	TRBJ2-5
ASSLGMRLDTIY	-	12	TRBV7-2	TRBJ1-3
ASSLGTGGKEETQY	TRBD1	14	TRBV7-9	TRBJ2-5
ASSLAQGAGETQY	TRBD1	13	TRBV5-1	TRBJ2-5
ASSQVGTAQETQY	TRBD1	13	TRBV4-2	TRBJ2-5
ASSEVTTGSSYEQY	-	14	TRBV6-1	TRBJ2-7
ASSQGLKTQY	TRBD2	10	TRBV3-1/TRBV3-2	TRBJ2-5
SVSRTGTGEQY	TRBD1	11	TRBV29-1	TRBJ2-7
ASSAPTGNQPQH	TRBD1	12	TRBV19	TRBJ1-5
ASSLFSGSGNTIY	-	13	TRBV11-1	TRBJ1-3
ASSSQGATGEQY	TRBD1	12	TRBV5-1	TRBJ2-7
ASSPGSEETQY	-	11	TRBV7-9	TRBJ2-5
ASSTGLRSTEAF	-	12	TRBV19	TRBJ1-1